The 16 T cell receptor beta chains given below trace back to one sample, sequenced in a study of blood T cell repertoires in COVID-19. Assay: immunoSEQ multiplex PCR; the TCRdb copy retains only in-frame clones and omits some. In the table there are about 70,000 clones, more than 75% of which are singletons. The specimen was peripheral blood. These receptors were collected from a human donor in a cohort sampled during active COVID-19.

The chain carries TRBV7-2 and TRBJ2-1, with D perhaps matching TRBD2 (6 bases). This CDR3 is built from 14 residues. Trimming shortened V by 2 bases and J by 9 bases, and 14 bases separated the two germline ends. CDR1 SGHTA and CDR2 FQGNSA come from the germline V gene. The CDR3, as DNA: TGTGCCAGCAGCTTACGGTTTTTCGGGAGTGAGCAGTTCTTC. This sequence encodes CASSLRFFGSEQFF.

CDR3 DNA sequence: TGTGCCAGTGCGGTGGGGGGGTACGAGGCCCAGTACTTC. It codes for CASAVGGYEAQYF. The chain joins TRBV7-2 to TRBJ2-5; TRBD2 matches at 7 bases. The CDR3 has 13 amino acids. The J segment lost 9 bases and the V segment lost 9 bases, leaving 13 bases of the junction unmatched. CDR1 is SGHTA, CDR2 FQGNSA, per germline.

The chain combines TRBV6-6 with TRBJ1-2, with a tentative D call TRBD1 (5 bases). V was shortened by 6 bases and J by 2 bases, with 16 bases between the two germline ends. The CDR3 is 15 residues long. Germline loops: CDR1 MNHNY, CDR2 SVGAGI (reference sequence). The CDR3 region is CASSAGTGGNYGYTF. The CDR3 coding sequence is TGTGCCAGCAGCGCCGGGACTGGGGGGAACTATGGCTACACCTTC.

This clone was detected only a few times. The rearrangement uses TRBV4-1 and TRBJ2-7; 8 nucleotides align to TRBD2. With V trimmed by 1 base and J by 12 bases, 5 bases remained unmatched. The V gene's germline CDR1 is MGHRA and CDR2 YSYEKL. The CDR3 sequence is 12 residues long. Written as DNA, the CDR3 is TGCGCCAGCAGCCAAGCGGGGACTAGTCTGTACTTC. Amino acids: CASSQAGTSLYF.

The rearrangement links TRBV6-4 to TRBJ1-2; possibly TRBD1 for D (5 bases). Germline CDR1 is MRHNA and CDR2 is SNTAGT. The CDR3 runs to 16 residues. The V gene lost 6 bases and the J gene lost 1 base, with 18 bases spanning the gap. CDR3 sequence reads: CASSLGWTGVNYGYTF. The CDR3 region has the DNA TGTGCCAGCAGCCTGGGTTGGACGGGGGTTAACTATGGCTACACCTTC.

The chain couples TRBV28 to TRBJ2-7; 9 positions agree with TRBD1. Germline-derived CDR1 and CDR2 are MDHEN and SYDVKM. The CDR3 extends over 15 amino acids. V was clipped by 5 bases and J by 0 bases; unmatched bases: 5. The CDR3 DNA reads TGTGCCAGCAGTATCCGGGACAGGGACTCCTACGAGCAGTACTTC. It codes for CASSIRDRDSYEQYF. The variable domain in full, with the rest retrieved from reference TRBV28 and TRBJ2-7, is DVKVTQSSRYLVKRTGEKVFLECVQDMDHENMFWYRQDPGLGLRLIYFSYDVKMKEKGDIPEGYSVSREKKERFSLILESASTNQTSMYLCASSIRDRDSYEQYFGPGTRLTVT.

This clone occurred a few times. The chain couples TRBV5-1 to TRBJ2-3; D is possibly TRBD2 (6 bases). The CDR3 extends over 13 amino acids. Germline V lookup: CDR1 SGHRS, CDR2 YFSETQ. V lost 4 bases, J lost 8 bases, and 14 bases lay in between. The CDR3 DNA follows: TGCGCCAGCAGCAGTGGAGGGTTGGGTACGCAGTATTTT. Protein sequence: CASSSGGLGTQYF. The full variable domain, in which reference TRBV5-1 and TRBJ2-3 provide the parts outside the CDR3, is KAGVTQTPRYLIKTRGQQVTLSCSPISGHRSVSWYQQTPGQGLQFLFEYFSETQRNKGNFPGRFSGRQFSNSRSEMNVSTLELGDSALYLCASSSGGLGTQYFGPGTRLTVL.

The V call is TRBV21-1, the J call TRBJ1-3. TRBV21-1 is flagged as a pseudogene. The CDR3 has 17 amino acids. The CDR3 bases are TGTGCCAGCAGCTCCTGCGGGGGGGAGTTCTCTGGAAACACCATATATTTT. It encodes CASSSCGGEFSGNTIYF.

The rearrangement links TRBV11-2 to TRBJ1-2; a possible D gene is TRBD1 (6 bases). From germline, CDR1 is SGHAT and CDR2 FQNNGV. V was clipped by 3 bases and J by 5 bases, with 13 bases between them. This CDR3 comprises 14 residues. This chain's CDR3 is CASSLDGQWYGYTF. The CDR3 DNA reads TGTGCCAGCAGCTTGGACGGACAGTGGTATGGCTACACCTTC.

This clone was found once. CDR3 loop: CASSQGNTEAFF. In nucleotides, the CDR3 is TGTGCCAGCAGTCAGGGGAACACTGAAGCTTTCTTT. The V gene is TRBV7-3, the J gene TRBJ1-1; perhaps TRBD1 as D (5 bases). Trimming took 6 bases from V and 1 from J, leaving 6 bases between them. The CDR3 contains 12 residues. CDR1 and CDR2 (germline): SGHTA, FQGTGA.

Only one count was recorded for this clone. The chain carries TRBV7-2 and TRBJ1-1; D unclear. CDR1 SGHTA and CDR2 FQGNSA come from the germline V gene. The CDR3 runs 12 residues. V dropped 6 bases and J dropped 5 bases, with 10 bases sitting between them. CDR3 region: CASRPYWTEAFF. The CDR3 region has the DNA TGTGCCAGCAGACCTTACTGGACTGAAGCTTTCTTT.

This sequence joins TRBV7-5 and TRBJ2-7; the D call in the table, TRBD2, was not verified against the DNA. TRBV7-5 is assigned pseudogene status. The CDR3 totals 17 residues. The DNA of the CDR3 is TGTGTCAGAAGCTCCCCAGCGGGGAGACGGAGCTCCTACGAGCAGTACGTC. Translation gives CVRSSPAGRRSSYEQYV.

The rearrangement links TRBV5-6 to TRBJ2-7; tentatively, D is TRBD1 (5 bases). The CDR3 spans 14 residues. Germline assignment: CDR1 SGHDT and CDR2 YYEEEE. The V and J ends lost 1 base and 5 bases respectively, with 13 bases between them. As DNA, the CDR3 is TGTGCCAGCAGCTTGTTTAGGGGTATCCACGAGCAGTACTTC. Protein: CASSLFRGIHEQYF.

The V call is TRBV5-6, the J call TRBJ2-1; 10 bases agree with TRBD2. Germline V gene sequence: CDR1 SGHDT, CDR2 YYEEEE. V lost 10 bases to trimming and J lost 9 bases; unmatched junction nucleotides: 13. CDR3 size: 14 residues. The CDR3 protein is CAGSGLAGAGEQFF. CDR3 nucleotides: TGTGCCGGTTCGGGGCTAGCGGGAGCTGGTGAGCAGTTCTTC.

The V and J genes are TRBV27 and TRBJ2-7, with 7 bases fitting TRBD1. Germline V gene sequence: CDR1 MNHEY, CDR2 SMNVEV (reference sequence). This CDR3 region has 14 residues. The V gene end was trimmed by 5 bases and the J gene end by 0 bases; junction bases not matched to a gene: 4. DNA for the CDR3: TGTGCCAGCAGTATACAGGGGTCCTCCTACGAGCAGTACTTC. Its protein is CASSIQGSSYEQYF.

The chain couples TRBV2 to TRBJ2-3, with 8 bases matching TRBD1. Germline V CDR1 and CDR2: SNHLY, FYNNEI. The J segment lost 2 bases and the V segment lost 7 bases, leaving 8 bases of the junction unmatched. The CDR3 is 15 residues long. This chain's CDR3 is CASKLTGAVTDTQYF. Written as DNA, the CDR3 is TGTGCCAGCAAGTTGACAGGGGCCGTCACAGATACGCAGTATTTT.